This T cell receptor beta chain stems from a study of blood T cell repertoires in COVID-19. At the level of the study: The United States, Italy and Spain supplied acute and convalescent COVID-19 samples. Nucleic acid was either cDNA or gDNA, and it came from T cells, B-cell-depleted T cells, or PBMCs.

Original data processing: By means of reference gene primer amplification, nucleated cell counts were estimated. Profiled with immunoSEQ multiplex PCR; TCRdb holds only in-frame clones, not every one. V and J calls and clone size are given by that table; D and trimming were obtained from the DNA. In the table there are approximately 150,000 clones, 75% to 90% of which are singletons. Germline assignment: CDR1 SEHNR and CDR2 FQNEAQ (reference sequence). This CDR3 is built from 14 residues. V was clipped by 5 bases and J by 8 bases, with 18 bases between them. The rearrangement links TRBV7-9 to TRBJ1-2; unclear D gene. The material sequenced was peripheral blood. This sequence was found in a woman between 50 and 59 years old with acute or convalescent COVID-19. CDR3 sequence (DNA): TGTGCCAGCAGCCCGGCGGCCGAGGTGAAGGGCTACACCTTC. Protein sequence: CASSPAAEVKGYTF.